The 23 T cell receptor beta chains below come from one sample, sequenced in a study of shared clonotypes between healthy human individuals. Assay: immunoSEQ multiplex PCR; the TCRdb copy retains only in-frame clones and omits some. The sample lists 150,000 to 200,000 clones; approximately 61% were seen once. Specimen: memory CD4+ T cells sorted from blood. Subset defined: CD45RA-negative fraction. The origin of the receptors is a man aged 30 to 39 in good health.

The CDR3 region has the DNA TGTGCCAGCACGGACTACCCTACGGGGGCCAAAAACATTCAGTACTTC. It is translated as CASTDYPTGAKNIQYF. The genes are TRBV5-5 and TRBJ2-4; the D gene is possibly TRBD2 (6 bases). The CDR3 runs to 16 residues. V gave up 6 bases and J gave up 1 base, with 17 bases separating them. CDR1 is SGHKS, CDR2 YYEKEE, per germline (reference sequence).

The rearrangement joins TRBV4-2 to TRBJ2-7, with 7 bases identical to TRBD1. The germline V gene encodes CDR1 LGHNA and CDR2 YNFKEQ. The CDR3 has 17 amino acids. The V and J ends lost 6 bases and 2 bases, in that order; junction bases with no gene match: 16. The chain's CDR3 is CASSRAMDGQAAYEQYF. Written as DNA, the CDR3 is TGTGCCAGCAGTCGAGCTATGGACGGACAGGCAGCCTACGAGCAGTACTTC.

The chain joins TRBV7-9 to TRBJ2-7, with D hard to call. V shed 0 bases and J shed 7 bases, with 4 bases lying between them. This CDR3 spans 11 amino acids. Germline values: CDR1 SEHNR, CDR2 FQNEAQ (reference sequence). CDR3 region: CASSLAGEQYF. The CDR3, as DNA: TGTGCCAGCAGCTTAGCCGGAGAGCAGTACTTC.

This chain joins TRBV5-4 and TRBJ2-2; the D is unclear. V lost 1 base and J lost 6, with 10 bases in between. The CDR3 is made up of 14 amino acids. Germline V gene sequence: CDR1 SGHNT, CDR2 YYREEE (reference sequence). This chain's CDR3 is CASSLRGWAGELFF. The CDR3 region has the DNA TGTGCCAGCAGCTTGAGAGGTTGGGCCGGGGAGCTGTTTTTT.

V usage is TRBV6-6 and J usage is TRBJ1-4; no definite D call. The CDR3 loop spans 13 amino acids. Germline CDR1 MNHNY, CDR2 SVGAGI (reference sequence). Trimming shortened V by 6 bases and J by 5 bases, and 10 bases separated the two germline ends. The CDR3 sequence: CASRVRENEKLFF. The DNA for the CDR3 is TGTGCCAGCAGAGTACGGGAGAATGAAAAACTGTTTTTT.

This chain links TRBV6-5 with TRBJ2-7; D unresolved. This CDR3 comprises 13 residues. V gave up 1 base and J gave up 3 bases, with 7 bases separating them. CDR1 is MNHEY and CDR2 is SVGAGI in the germline V gene. CDR3 sequence reads: CASSYLDGYEQYF. CDR3 nucleotide sequence: TGTGCCAGCAGTTACTTAGACGGCTACGAGCAGTACTTC.

The count of this clone is one. The rearrangement uses TRBV9 and TRBJ2-7; the match to TRBD1 covers 7 bases. Trimming removed 3 bases from V and 5 bases from J; junction bases left unmatched: 11. Germline lookup yields CDR1 SGDLS and CDR2 YYNGEE. CDR3 length: 15 amino acids. The DNA of the CDR3 is TGTGCCAGCAGCGCCCCCGGGACAGCGCTCAACGAGCAGTACTTC. This gives the protein CASSAPGTALNEQYF.

The chain joins TRBV7-2 to TRBJ2-5; TRBD1 might be the D (5 bases). There are 15 residues in the CDR3. CDR1 is SGHTA, CDR2 FQGNSA, per germline. With 1 base removed from V and 5 bases from J, the gap between germline ends came to 14 bases. This chain's CDR3 is CASSLGAGRSETQYF. CDR3 sequence (DNA): TGTGCCAGCAGCTTAGGGGCAGGGCGCTCGGAGACCCAGTACTTC.

The genes are TRBV6-1 and TRBJ2-7; 8 bases are a match to TRBD1. V shed 5 bases and J 2 bases; nucleotides not matched to a gene: 5. Germline-derived CDR1 and CDR2 are MNHNS and SASEGT. The CDR3 runs 14 residues. CDR3 region: CASSRDRNPYEQYF. DNA for the CDR3: TGTGCCAGCAGTAGGGACAGGAACCCCTACGAGCAGTACTTC.

J is TRBJ1-2 and V is TRBV4-1; maybe TRBD1 (6 bases). Germline CDR1 is MGHRA and CDR2 is YSYEKL. With 0 bases removed from V and 4 bases from J, the gap between germline ends came to 15 bases. CDR3 length equals 16 residues. This chain's CDR3 is CASSQEGGAKAYGYTF. CDR3 in DNA: TGCGCCAGCAGCCAAGAAGGGGGGGCGAAAGCCTATGGCTACACCTTC.

The chain uses TRBV7-8 and TRBJ2-2, with a weak D call TRBD1 (6 bases). CDR3 length: 20 amino acids. Germline V gives CDR1 SGHVS, CDR2 FQNEAQ. The V end lost 5 bases, the J end lost 1 base, and 26 bases lay between the germline ends. The CDR3 protein is CASSESGDIFSLVNTGELFF. CDR3 bases: TGTGCCAGCAGCGAATCCGGGGACATATTTAGTCTTGTGAACACCGGGGAGCTGTTTTTT.

In the case of this clone: It is unclear where the CDR3 begins or ends on the DNA, so no DNA is shown, and the CDR3 is as TCRdb lists it. CDR3 protein: CASSSSGGVTEAFF. The gene calls are TRBV28 and TRBJ1-1. The CDR3 totals 14 residues, both ends included. CDR1 is MDHEN and CDR2 is SYDVKM in the germline V gene.

The chain joins TRBV6-4 to TRBJ2-1; possible D gene TRBD2, 6 bases. V was shortened by 0 bases and J by 3 bases, with 9 bases between the two germline ends. Germline values: CDR1 MRHNA, CDR2 SNTAGT. The CDR3 extends over 15 amino acids. This CDR3 reads CASSDSSGDYNEQFF. In DNA, the CDR3 is TGTGCCAGCAGTGACTCTAGCGGAGACTACAATGAGCAGTTCTTC.

The chain couples TRBV7-2 to TRBJ2-1; D ambiguous. Deletions cut 3 bases from V and 4 bases from J, with 7 bases between. CDR1 and CDR2 (germline): SGHTA, FQGNSA. The CDR3 extends over 13 amino acids. The CDR3 DNA follows: TGTGCCAGCAGCTTGACACAGTACAATGAGCAGTTCTTC. This translates into CASSLTQYNEQFF.

The V and J genes are TRBV29-1 and TRBJ2-1; tentatively, D is TRBD1 or TRBD2 (5 bases each). Germline assignment: CDR1 SQVTM and CDR2 ANQGSEA. V was shortened by 7 bases and J by 6 bases, with 7 bases between the two germline ends. The CDR3 length is 10 residues. CDR3 bases: TGCAGCGGTGGGGGCAATGAGCAGTTCTTC. Protein product: CSGGGNEQFF.

The count of this clone is one. The V gene is TRBV13, the J gene TRBJ1-3; D is undetermined. Trimming left V 3 bases short and J 0 bases short, with 9 bases between. Germline CDR1 PRHDT, CDR2 FYEKMQ (reference sequence). The CDR3 is made up of 15 amino acids. In DNA form, the CDR3 reads TGTGCCAGCAGCTTCAACAGCGTCTCTGGAAACACCATATATTTT. This encodes CASSFNSVSGNTIYF.

There are a few counts of this clone. V and J are TRBV10-3 and TRBJ2-1, with TRBD2 matching 7 bases. The CDR3 runs 15 residues. J was trimmed by 2 bases and V by 6 bases; bases with no gene match: 7. CDR1 is ENHRY and CDR2 is SYGVKD in the germline V gene. The CDR3 here is CAIRTLAGAYNEQFF. The CDR3 nucleotides are TGTGCCATCAGGACCCTCGCGGGGGCCTACAATGAGCAGTTCTTC.

The sample holds one count of this clone. The chain joins TRBV7-9 to TRBJ1-2; D call uncertain. Germline CDR1 is SEHNR and CDR2 is FQNEAQ (reference sequence). This CDR3 comprises 18 residues. V was clipped by 3 bases and J by 0 bases, with 20 bases between them. CDR3 protein: CASSLIAQDGASNYGYTF. The CDR3 DNA is TGTGCCAGCAGCTTGATAGCCCAAGACGGTGCATCTAACTATGGCTACACCTTC.

The rearrangement uses TRBV6-5 and TRBJ1-2, with a possible D match to TRBD1 (6 bases). CDR1 and CDR2 (germline): MNHEY, SVGAGI. The CDR3 has 13 amino acids. V was shortened by 8 bases and J by 8 bases, with 18 bases between the two germline ends. CDR3 nucleotide sequence: TGTGCCAGCGGGGGCGGGTCGCGAGAGGGCTACACCTTC. Translating it yields CASGGGSREGYTF.

The CDR3 loop reads CASSYPLAGSSEQYF. The CDR3 nucleotides read TGTGCCAGCAGTTACCCTCTAGCGGGCTCGTCCGAGCAGTACTTC. The gene calls are TRBV28 and TRBJ2-7; 8 bases agree with TRBD2. Germline values: CDR1 MDHEN, CDR2 SYDVKM. The CDR3 runs 15 residues. The junction had 11 bases not matched to a gene; V was cut back by 4 bases and J by 6 bases.

V usage is TRBV10-1 and J usage is TRBJ2-2; TRBD1 aligns across 8 bases. The CDR3 loop spans 14 amino acids. Looked up from germline, CDR1 is WNHNN and CDR2 is SYGVQD (reference sequence). Trimming at V came to 4 bases and at J to 7 bases, leaving 5 bases not matched to a gene. Here the CDR3 reads CASSGDRGFGELFF. The DNA for the CDR3 is TGCGCCAGCAGTGGAGACAGGGGTTTCGGGGAGCTGTTTTTT.

Regarding this clone: A junction end diverges from the germline sequence, so it may reflect a read error. This chain links TRBV5-1 with TRBJ1-2; no firm D call. The germline V gene has CDR1 SGHRS and CDR2 YFSETQ. The CDR3 has 13 amino acids. CDR3 residues: CASSLFSPPRYTF. The CDR3 region has the DNA TGTGCCAGCAGCTTGTTTTCTCCCCCCCGCTACACCTTC.

Notes on this clone: The same CDR3 also results from other DNA sequences found in this sample. The chain is built from TRBV6-5 and TRBJ2-2; D uncertain. The CDR3 has 15 amino acids. Looked up from germline, CDR1 is MNHEY and CDR2 is SVGAGI. V shed 2 bases and J shed 0 bases, with 7 bases lying between them. The CDR3, as DNA: TGTGCCAGCAGTTACCAGGCCGCGAACACCGGGGAGCTGTTTTTT. Translation gives CASSYQAANTGELFF.